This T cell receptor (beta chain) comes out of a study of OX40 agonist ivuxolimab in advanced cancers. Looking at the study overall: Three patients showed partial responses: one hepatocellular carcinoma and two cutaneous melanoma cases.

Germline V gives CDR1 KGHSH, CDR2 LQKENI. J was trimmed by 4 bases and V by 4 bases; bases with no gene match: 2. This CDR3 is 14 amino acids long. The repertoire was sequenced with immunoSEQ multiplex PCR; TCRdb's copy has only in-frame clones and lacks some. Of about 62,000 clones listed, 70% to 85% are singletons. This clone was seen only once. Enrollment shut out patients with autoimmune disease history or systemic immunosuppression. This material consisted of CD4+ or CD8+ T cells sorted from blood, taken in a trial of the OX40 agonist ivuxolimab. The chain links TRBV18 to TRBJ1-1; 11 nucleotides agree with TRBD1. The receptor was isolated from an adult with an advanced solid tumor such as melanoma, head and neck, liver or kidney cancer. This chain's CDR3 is CASSLGTGGTEAFF. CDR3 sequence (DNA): TGTGCCAGCTCACTTGGGACAGGGGGCACTGAAGCTTTCTTT. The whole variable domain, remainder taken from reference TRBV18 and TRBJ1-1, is NAGVMQNPRHLVRRRGQEARLRCSPMKGHSHVYWYRQLPEEGLKFMVYLQKENIIDESGMPKERFSAEFPKEGPSILRIQQVVRGDSAAYFCASSLGTGGTEAFFGQGTRLTVV.